This TCR beta chain was profiled in a study of T cell changes during pregnancy in multiple sclerosis. Trimming removed 1 base at V and 5 bases at J, with 9 bases between. Germline-derived CDR1 and CDR2 are MNHEY and SMNVEV (reference sequence). The CDR3 spans 14 residues. Some clones are missing from TCRdb's copy, which holds only in-frame ones; the method was immunoSEQ multiplex PCR. The data contain about 46,000 clones, 85% to 95% of them seen just once; the ten biggest clones take up approximately 2.6%. The rearrangement joins TRBV27 to TRBJ1-5, with D maybe TRBD1 (5 bases). The sequencing used CD8+ T cells from peripheral blood mononuclear cells, collected in the second trimester of pregnancy. The sequence was obtained from a female donor with multiple sclerosis, enrolled in a pregnancy study. CDR3 DNA: TGTGCCAGCAGTTTATATGGGGGGGATCAGCCCCAGCATTTT. Translation gives CASSLYGGDQPQHF.